Below are 29 T cell receptor beta chains sequenced from a single sample in a study of T cells in Graves' hyperthyroidism and ophthalmopathy. TCR beta CDR3 regions were amplified from RNA transcripts. First-round RT-PCR of the TCR CDR3 relied on the HTBI primer set. From the multiplex PCR reads, TCRdb called clonotypes with MiXCR, one entry per CDR3 protein. The sample lists 550,000 to 700,000 distinct CDR3 sequences; about 43% were seen once. Material for sequencing was peripheral blood or thyroid tissue (not recorded which). These receptor sequences come from an adult woman with Graves' disease, either hyperthyroidism or ophthalmopathy (not recorded which).

This clonotype occurred many times. V usage is TRBV7-9 and J usage is TRBJ1-1, with D uncertain. The CDR3 is 15 residues long. Per germline, CDR1 SEHNR and CDR2 FQNEAQ (reference sequence). V was pared by 5 bases and J by 5 bases, with 18 bases between. The CDR3 loop is CASSPLRVADTEAFF. The CDR3 DNA reads as TGTGCCAGCAGCCCTCTCCGAGTAGCAGATACTGAAGCTTTCTTT.

Comment on this clonotype: The conserved phenylalanine or tryptophan is not found at the CDR3 terminus, so this likely reflects a read error. No DNA is shown, since the ends of the CDR3 on it are uncertain; the CDR3 is the one TCRdb lists. The chain links TRBV11-2 to TRBJ2-5. The CDR3 adds up to 8 amino acids, both ends counted. Germline V gene sequence: CDR1 SGHAT, CDR2 FQNNGV. The CDR3 reads CASSLELG.

The chain employs TRBV2 and TRBJ2-3; D remains unclear. Trimming stripped 6 bases from V and 2 bases from J, with 18 bases between. The CDR3 is 16 residues long. Germline assignment: CDR1 SNHLY and CDR2 FYNNEI. This chain's CDR3 is CASRRTGGVHTDTQYF. The CDR3 nucleotides are TGTGCCAGCAGGCGTACGGGCGGAGTCCACACAGATACGCAGTATTTT.

As concerns this clonotype: At one end, the junction sequence differs from germline, possibly due to a read error. V gene TRBV10-3 combines with J gene TRBJ1-3; D unclear. The CDR3 has 16 amino acids. Per germline, CDR1 ENHRY and CDR2 SYGVKD. CDR3 protein: CATSDTWENSGDTIYF. The CDR3 DNA is TGTGCCACCAGTGATACCTGGGAGAACTCTGGAGACACCATATATTTT.

This clonotype has at least ten counts. The CDR3, as DNA: TGTGCCAGCAGCATATACAGGGGGTTTAATGAAAAACTGTTTTTT. Protein: CASSIYRGFNEKLFF. The chain combines TRBV11-2 with TRBJ1-4; 8 positions match TRBD1. Per the germline V gene, CDR1 is SGHAT and CDR2 is FQNNGV. The V gene end was trimmed by 5 bases and the J gene end by 4 bases; junction bases not matched to a gene: 6. This CDR3 has 15 residues.

The chain couples TRBV11-1 to TRBJ1-4, with D maybe TRBD1 (5 bases). In germline, CDR1 is SGHAT, CDR2 FQDESV (reference sequence). Trimming cost V 8 bases and J 6 bases, with 22 bases left between them. There are 16 residues in the CDR3. CDR3 nucleotide sequence: TGTGCCAGCCGTGAGGGGAATAGCGGGTTAGATGAAAAACTGTTTTTT. This translates into CASREGNSGLDEKLFF.

This clonotype was counted a few times. The chain uses TRBV5-1 and TRBJ2-7; D may match TRBD1 or TRBD2 (6 bases each). The V and J ends lost 3 bases and 5 bases respectively, with 15 bases between them. Germline V gene data show CDR1 as SGHRS and CDR2 as YFSETQ. The CDR3 extends over 14 amino acids. This CDR3 is CASSSLTGGDEQYF. The DNA of the CDR3 is TGCGCCAGCAGCTCACTGACAGGAGGGGACGAGCAGTACTTC. Drawing the rest from reference TRBV5-1 and TRBJ2-7, the complete variable domain is KAGVTQTPRYLIKTRGQQVTLSCSPISGHRSVSWYQQTPGQGLQFLFEYFSETQRNKGNFPGRFSGRQFSNSRSEMNVSTLELGDSALYLCASSSLTGGDEQYFGPGTRLTVT.

The chain couples TRBV19 to TRBJ1-5; 9 bases fit TRBD1. The junction had 12 bases not matched to a gene; V was cut back by 5 bases and J by 4 bases. CDR1 is LNHDA, CDR2 SQIVND, per germline (reference sequence). The CDR3 totals 17 residues. For the CDR3, the DNA is TGTGCCAGTAGTTGGTCGCCGGGACAGGGAGCGAATCAGCCCCAGCATTTT. Translating gives CASSWSPGQGANQPQHF.

As regards this clonotype: A much larger clone lies a single base off, so this may be a read error. The chain links TRBV4-1 to TRBJ1-5, with D hard to call. Per germline, CDR1 MGHRA and CDR2 YSYEKL. This CDR3 contains 14 residues. For the CDR3, the DNA is TGCGGCAGCAGCCAAGGGCCAGTTAATCAGCCCCAGCATTTT. Its translation: CGSSQGPVNQPQHF.

This clonotype occurred many times. V gene TRBV20-1 combines with J gene TRBJ1-2; 7 nucleotides agree with TRBD1. Germline V lookup: CDR1 DFQATT, CDR2 SNEGSKA (reference sequence). J gave up 0 bases and V 5 bases, and 9 bases lay outside the gene matches. The CDR3 has 15 residues. This CDR3 is CSALTPTGTNYGYTF. The CDR3 region has the DNA TGCAGTGCTCTAACCCCGACAGGGACTAACTATGGCTACACCTTC.

The sample holds many counts of this clonotype. This chain connects TRBV6-5 to TRBJ1-5; TRBD1 aligns across 9 bases. V lost 6 bases to trimming and J lost 1 base; unmatched junction nucleotides: 4. Germline V gene sequence: CDR1 MNHEY, CDR2 SVGAGI. CDR3 length: 15 residues. The CDR3: CASSRGQGSNQPQHF. The CDR3, as DNA: TGTGCCAGCAGCCGGGGACAGGGAAGCAATCAGCCCCAGCATTTT.

The genes are TRBV19 and TRBJ1-2, with D unclear. The CDR3 has 11 residues. The germline V gene has CDR1 LNHDA and CDR2 SQIVND (reference sequence). The V and J ends lost 3 bases and 10 bases respectively, with 9 bases between them. The CDR3 loop reads CASSMAMDYTF. Here the CDR3 DNA reads TGTGCCAGTAGTATGGCCATGGACTACACCTTC.

The chain links TRBV7-2 to TRBJ2-7; TRBD1 matches at 7 bases. This CDR3 is built from 14 residues. Germline values: CDR1 SGHTA, CDR2 FQGNSA. V dropped 5 bases and J dropped 0; count of bases not matched to a gene: 4. CDR3 loop: CASSKTGNSYEQYF. The CDR3 coding sequence is TGTGCCAGCAGCAAGACAGGGAACTCCTACGAGCAGTACTTC.

The V and J genes are TRBV7-9 and TRBJ2-5, with 7 positions matching TRBD2. Trimming at V came to 0 bases and at J to 5 bases, leaving 6 bases not matched to a gene. The CDR3 consists of 15 residues. Germline assignment: CDR1 SEHNR and CDR2 FQNEAQ (reference sequence). The CDR3 here is CASSLATTSWETQYF. In DNA, the CDR3 is TGTGCCAGCAGCTTAGCGACGACTAGCTGGGAGACCCAGTACTTC.

The genes are TRBV2 and TRBJ1-2; D is perhaps TRBD1 (6 bases). Germline assignment: CDR1 SNHLY and CDR2 FYNNEI. CDR3 size: 14 residues. Deletions cut 5 bases from V and 0 bases from J, with 10 bases between. This chain's CDR3 is CASSSDRTNYGYTF. CDR3 DNA sequence: TGTGCCAGCAGTTCTGACAGGACTAACTATGGCTACACCTTC.

In this sample, this clonotype turned up a few times. This sequence joins TRBV11-2 and TRBJ2-2; TRBD2 matches 8 bases. V shed 5 bases and J 0 bases; nucleotides not matched to a gene: 8. There are 17 residues in the CDR3. Germline lookup yields CDR1 SGHAT and CDR2 FQNNGV. Here the CDR3 reads CASSHPTLAANTGELFF. The DNA of the CDR3 is TGTGCCAGCAGCCACCCGACACTAGCGGCGAACACCGGGGAGCTGTTTTTT.

The J gene is TRBJ1-2, the V gene TRBV7-1; 8 positions agree with TRBD1. TRBV7-1 is known as an ORF, though its function is uncertain. V trimming: 3 bases; J trimming: 4 bases; junction bases outside the gene matches: 7. This CDR3 region has 15 residues. CDR3 coding DNA: TGTGCCAGCAGCTCCACCACCGGGACAGGCTATGGCTACACCTTC. It yields the protein CASSSTTGTGYGYTF.

This clonotype was picked up a small number of times. The chain uses TRBV20-1 and TRBJ2-5, with 16 bases aligning to TRBD2. V dropped 6 bases and J dropped 4; count of bases not matched to a gene: 11. CDR1 DFQATT and CDR2 SNEGSKA come from the germline V gene (reference sequence). This CDR3 is 17 amino acids long. The CDR3 DNA sequence: TGCAGTGCGGCACCGGGACTAGCGGGAGGGCCAGCAGAGACCCAGTACTTC. Protein sequence: CSAAPGLAGGPAETQYF.

The table lists this clonotype with many counts. This sequence joins TRBV12-3 or TRBV12-4 and TRBJ1-2, with D unresolved. V was pared by 4 bases and J by 6 bases, with 6 bases between. This CDR3 comprises 11 residues. The DNA of the CDR3 is TGTGCCAGCAGTTCACTCAATGGCTACACCTTC. This sequence encodes CASSSLNGYTF.

The chain links TRBV7-2 to TRBJ1-1, with a weak D call TRBD1 (6 bases). The CDR3 is 14 amino acids. V gave up 5 bases and J gave up 3 bases, with 13 bases separating them. CDR1 and CDR2 from the germline V gene are SGHTA and FQGNSA. The DNA of the CDR3 is TGTGCCAGCAGCGGACACAGGGACGACACTGAAGCTTTCTTT. This gives the protein CASSGHRDDTEAFF.

This clonotype was observed at least ten times. The J gene is TRBJ1-5, the V gene TRBV5-6; D possibly corresponds to TRBD1 (6 bases). V was clipped by 5 bases and J by 0 bases, with 12 bases between them. The CDR3 runs to 15 residues. Germline lookup yields CDR1 SGHDT and CDR2 YYEEEE. The DNA of the CDR3 is TGTGCCAGCAGACCCGGACAGTATAGCAATCAGCCCCAGCATTTT. It translates to CASRPGQYSNQPQHF. The entire variable domain, with the rest obtained from reference TRBV5-6 and TRBJ1-5, is as follows: DAGVTQSPTHLIKTRGQQVTLRCSPKSGHDTVSWYQQALGQGPQFIFQYYEEEERQRGNFPDRFSGHQFPNYSSELNVNALLLGDSALYLCASRPGQYSNQPQHFGDGTRLSIL.

The rearrangement uses TRBV28 and TRBJ2-7, with a possible D match to TRBD1 (5 bases). V was clipped by 4 bases and J by 0 bases, with 13 bases between them. The CDR3 spans 15 residues. CDR1 is MDHEN and CDR2 is SYDVKM in the germline V gene. As DNA, the CDR3 is TGTGCCAGCAGTTCCGATAGGGGCCACTCCTACGAGCAGTACTTC. Protein sequence: CASSSDRGHSYEQYF.

The rearrangement uses TRBV7-8 and TRBJ1-2, with D perhaps matching TRBD1 (5 bases). The germline V and J ends were trimmed by 5 bases and 8 bases, with 18 bases remaining between them. The CDR3 loop spans 14 amino acids. Germline CDR1 is SGHVS and CDR2 is FQNEAQ. CDR3 amino acids: CASSRRVRGEGYTF. CDR3 in DNA: TGTGCCAGCAGCCGCAGGGTACGGGGAGAGGGCTACACCTTC.

The gene calls are TRBV29-1 and TRBJ1-1; tentative D call: TRBD1 (5 bases). V was clipped by 6 bases and J by 3 bases, with 17 bases between them. Germline V gene lookup returns CDR1 SQVTM and CDR2 ANQGSEA. The CDR3 has 14 residues. The CDR3 coding sequence is TGCAGCGTGATCACTGATGGGGCGGACACTGAAGCTTTCTTT. Translating it yields CSVITDGADTEAFF.

The chain uses TRBV11-2 and TRBJ1-5, with D unresolved. Germline assignment: CDR1 SGHAT and CDR2 FQNNGV. V lost 5 bases and J lost 2, with 13 bases in between. The CDR3 runs 15 residues. CDR3 bases: TGTGCCAGCAGCCTTAATCTAGGTGGCAATCAGCCCCAGCATTTT. Encoded protein: CASSLNLGGNQPQHF.

For this clonotype: This is likely a read error, given that the CDR3 carries no conserved phenylalanine or tryptophan at its end. V and J are TRBV7-9 and TRBJ2-7; D unresolved. This CDR3 contains 14 residues. Germline assignment: CDR1 SEHNR and CDR2 FQNEAQ (reference sequence). V lost 8 bases and J 0 bases, leaving 14 bases between the germline ends. The CDR3 DNA reads TGTGCCAGCGGACCGTGGGGTAGCTCCTACGAGCAGTACATC. Translating it yields CASGPWGSSYEQYI.

This clonotype has at least ten counts. J is TRBJ2-7 and V is TRBV11-2; TRBD2 matches 12 bases. This CDR3 comprises 14 residues. In germline, CDR1 is SGHAT, CDR2 FQNNGV. With 5 bases clipped from V and 6 bases from J, the junction kept 5 bases outside the gene matches. The CDR3 nucleotides are TGTGCCAGCAGCCCCTCACTAGCGGGAGGCGAGCAGTACTTC. Translated, it gives CASSPSLAGGEQYF.

The genes are TRBV20-1 and TRBJ2-3; TRBD2 matches 8 bases. After removal of 2 bases from V and 0 bases from J, the junction contained 7 bases not matched to a gene. Per the germline V gene, CDR1 is DFQATT and CDR2 is SNEGSKA (reference sequence). The CDR3 contains 16 residues. The CDR3 DNA reads TGCAGTGCTAGAAGGTCCCGCGGGAGGAGCACAGATACGCAGTATTTT. It translates to CSARRSRGRSTDTQYF.

CDR3 amino acids: CASTIWGAGANEKLFF. CDR3 DNA sequence: TGTGCCAGCACCATCTGGGGGGCAGGGGCTAATGAAAAACTGTTTTTT. This chain connects TRBV6-1 to TRBJ1-4, with D perhaps TRBD1 (6 bases). Germline CDR1 MNHNS, CDR2 SASEGT. Trimming cost V 7 bases and J 3 bases, with 18 bases left between them. There are 16 residues in the CDR3.